One and the same sample provided the 28 T cell receptor beta chains below, sequenced in a study of cytotoxic CD8 clonotypes in ibrutinib-treated CLL. Profiled with immunoSEQ multiplex PCR; TCRdb holds only in-frame clones, not every one. Here the sample spans around 140,000 clones, 70% to 90% being singletons. Sequencing used PBMCs, obtained after 24 months of ibrutinib treatment. These receptor sequences come from a human donor with chronic lymphocytic leukemia.

This rearrangement joins TRBV6-1 to TRBJ1-5; 7 nucleotides agree with TRBD1. The CDR3 runs to 16 residues. Germline V lookup: CDR1 MNHNS, CDR2 SASEGT. Unmatched junction bases numbered 3, after V lost 1 base and J lost 0 bases. Written as DNA, the CDR3 is TGTGCCAGCAGTGAAGTGACAGGGTATAGCAATCAGCCCCAGCATTTT. Translated: CASSEVTGYSNQPQHF.

The V call is TRBV19, the J call TRBJ1-6; D possibly corresponds to TRBD1 (5 bases). Trimming stripped 10 bases from V and 7 bases from J, with 14 bases between. This CDR3 contains 13 residues. CDR1 is LNHDA and CDR2 is SQIVND in the germline V gene (reference sequence). For the CDR3, the DNA is TGTGCCACTGGGACCATGGGGAATTCACCCCTCCACTTT. Encoded protein: CATGTMGNSPLHF. Full variable domain (rest looked up from reference TRBV19 and TRBJ1-6): DGGITQSPKYLFRKEGQNVTLSCEQNLNHDAMYWYRQDPGQGLRLIYYSQIVNDFQKGDIAEGYSVSREKKESFPLTVTSAQKNPTAFYLCATGTMGNSPLHFGNGTRLTVT.

This chain connects TRBV29-1 to TRBJ2-3, with 7 bases identical to TRBD1. Trimming cost V 2 bases and J 0 bases; bases outside gene matches: 2. CDR1 is SQVTM, CDR2 ANQGSEA, per germline. This CDR3 region has 14 residues. CDR3 sequence reads: CSVENRGSTDTQYF. In DNA, the CDR3 is TGCAGCGTTGAAAACAGGGGTAGCACAGATACGCAGTATTTT.

This clone was observed a single time. This chain links TRBV28 with TRBJ1-2; no clear D gene. V was shortened by 7 bases and J by 2 bases, with 17 bases between the two germline ends. The CDR3 runs to 15 residues. The V gene's germline CDR1 is MDHEN and CDR2 SYDVKM. CDR3 region: CASKSGEGSNYGYTF. For the CDR3, the DNA is TGTGCCAGCAAATCCGGTGAGGGCTCCAACTATGGCTACACCTTC.

This clone was seen repeatedly, ten times or more. The rearrangement links TRBV15 to TRBJ1-5, with 7 bases aligning to TRBD1. There are 16 residues in the CDR3. Germline V gene lookup returns CDR1 LNHNV and CDR2 YYDKDF (reference sequence). V lost 3 bases to trimming and J lost 2 bases; unmatched junction nucleotides: 7. The chain's CDR3 is CATSSLTGLGNQPQHF. For the CDR3, the DNA is TGTGCCACCAGCAGCCTGACAGGGCTTGGCAATCAGCCCCAGCATTTT.

V is TRBV10-3 and J is TRBJ2-7; 13 bases align to TRBD2. With 6 bases clipped from V and 7 bases from J, the junction kept 9 bases outside the gene matches. From germline, CDR1 is ENHRY and CDR2 SYGVKD. CDR3 length equals 15 residues. In DNA, the CDR3 is TGTGCCATCAGAAGGACTAGCGGGGGAGGTTGGGAGCAGTACTTC. Amino acids: CAIRRTSGGGWEQYF.

The CDR3 loop reads CASSQGTSGSSTYNEQFF. DNA of the CDR3: TGTGCCAGCAGCCAAGGTACTAGCGGCTCCAGCACCTACAATGAGCAGTTCTTC. The gene calls are TRBV4-2 and TRBJ2-1; TRBD2 matches 8 bases. The CDR3 runs 18 residues. In germline, CDR1 is LGHNA, CDR2 YNFKEQ. Losses at the gene ends were 1 base for V and 2 bases for J; bases not matched to a gene: 10.

There are a few counts of this clone. This rearrangement joins TRBV5-4 to TRBJ1-2, with D hard to call. This CDR3 comprises 11 residues. Trimming stripped 2 bases from V and 10 bases from J, with 9 bases between. CDR1 SGHNT and CDR2 YYREEE come from the germline V gene (reference sequence). The CDR3 spells CASSLPGSYTF. In DNA, the CDR3 is TGTGCCAGCAGCTTACCGGGGTCCTACACCTTC.

J is TRBJ2-7 and V is TRBV29-1; 15 bases are shared with TRBD2. Germline V lookup: CDR1 SQVTM, CDR2 ANQGSEA. The CDR3 covers 13 residues. V lost 6 bases and J lost 5; bases outside the gene matches: 2. The DNA of the CDR3 is TGCAGCGTCAGGACTAGCGGGAGGGACGAGCAGTACTTC. Translating gives CSVRTSGRDEQYF.

This clone occurred once. The V call is TRBV21-1, the J call TRBJ1-5; TRBD1 was called by the table and not checked on the DNA. TRBV21-1 is annotated as a pseudogene. There are 16 residues in the CDR3. CDR3 nucleotides: TGTGCCAGCAGCAAAGCTAGGGGGCAGGGCAATCAGCCCCAGCATTTT. Translation gives CASSKARGQGNQPQHF.

V is TRBV28 and J is TRBJ2-1; 8 positions match TRBD1. Trimming cost V 6 bases and J 7 bases; bases outside gene matches: 11. Germline lookup yields CDR1 MDHEN and CDR2 SYDVKM. The CDR3 length is 15 residues. The CDR3 coding sequence is TGTGCCAGCAGACCAGGGGGCGCGTGGGAAAATGAGCAGTTCTTC. Encoded protein: CASRPGGAWENEQFF.

This clone was seen repeatedly, ten times or more. The V and J genes are TRBV19 and TRBJ1-2; D perhaps matches TRBD1 (5 bases). V dropped 3 bases and J dropped 8 bases, with 19 bases sitting between them. CDR1 is LNHDA and CDR2 is SQIVND in the germline V gene (reference sequence). This CDR3 region has 15 residues. DNA for the CDR3: TGTGCCAGTAGTATCGCGGCCGGAGGGACGGGAGGCTACACCTTC. This translates into CASSIAAGGTGGYTF.

This rearrangement joins TRBV6-5 to TRBJ1-1, with no clear D. Trimming took 0 bases from V and 10 from J, leaving 6 bases between them. Germline V gene data show CDR1 as MNHEY and CDR2 as SVGAGI. This CDR3 spans 11 amino acids. In nucleotides, the CDR3 is TGTGCCAGCAGTTACTCAGGGAGAGCTTTCTTT. Protein sequence: CASSYSGRAFF.

CDR3: CASSPLAEQFF. CDR3 nucleotide sequence: TGTGCCAGCAGCCCACTGGCTGAGCAGTTCTTC. V and J are TRBV11-2 and TRBJ2-1; D unclear. V lost 5 bases and J lost 9, with 8 bases in between. The germline V gene encodes CDR1 SGHAT and CDR2 FQNNGV. The CDR3 totals 11 residues. Supplemented by reference TRBV11-2 and TRBJ2-1, the full variable domain reads EAGVAQSPRYKIIEKRQSVAFWCNPISGHATLYWYQQILGQGPKLLIQFQNNGVVDDSQLPKDRFSAERLKGVDSTLKIQPAKLEDSAVYLCASSPLAEQFFGPGTRLTVL.

The chain recombines TRBV28 with TRBJ1-2, with 8 bases lining up with TRBD1. In germline, CDR1 is MDHEN, CDR2 SYDVKM. CDR3 length: 13 amino acids. With 6 bases clipped from V and 6 bases from J, the junction kept 6 bases outside the gene matches. CDR3 nucleotides: TGTGCCAGCAGCCAAGGACAGGGAAATGGCTACACCTTC. This translates into CASSQGQGNGYTF.

This clone was seen only once. The chain joins TRBV19 to TRBJ2-7; TRBD2 matches 13 bases. CDR1 is LNHDA and CDR2 is SQIVND in the germline V gene (reference sequence). The V segment lost 8 bases and the J segment 5 bases; nucleotides outside the gene matches: 9. CDR3 length: 15 amino acids. This CDR3 is CASGTRTSGSHEQYF. The CDR3 DNA follows: TGTGCCAGTGGAACCCGGACTAGCGGGAGCCACGAGCAGTACTTC.

This chain joins TRBV7-9 and TRBJ2-5, with D possibly TRBD1 on 6 matching bases. The germline CDR1 and CDR2 sequences are SEHNR and FQNEAQ (reference sequence). The ends were cut back, 4 bases at V and 4 bases at J, with 19 bases in the middle. The CDR3 is 16 amino acids. In DNA, the CDR3 is TGTGCCAGCAGCTCCGAAGTACCAGGGGCGGGAGAGACCCAGTACTTC. This codes for CASSSEVPGAGETQYF.

A single count supports this clone. The genes are TRBV25-1 and TRBJ1-2; no reliable D call. The CDR3 covers 13 residues. Trimming pared 4 bases from V and 1 base from J, leaving 7 bases between. Per germline, CDR1 MGHDK and CDR2 SYGVNS. The CDR3 reads CASSANLNYGYTF. The CDR3 coding sequence is TGTGCCAGCAGTGCCAACCTTAACTATGGCTACACCTTC.

The chain couples TRBV6-5 to TRBJ1-4, with a possible D match to TRBD1 (6 bases). This CDR3 is built from 15 residues. Trimming took 0 bases from V and 8 from J, leaving 13 bases between them. Germline values: CDR1 MNHEY, CDR2 SVGAGI. CDR3 sequence (DNA): TGTGCCAGCAGTTACTCTGGGGGGCTTGGCGAAAAACTGTTTTTT. Protein: CASSYSGGLGEKLFF.

The chain uses TRBV2 and TRBJ1-5, with 9 bases identical to TRBD1. Germline-derived CDR1 and CDR2 are SNHLY and FYNNEI. The CDR3 covers 15 residues. V lost 6 bases and J lost 2; bases outside the gene matches: 5. The CDR3: CASRGGQGGNQPQHF. For the CDR3, the DNA is TGTGCCAGCAGGGGGGGACAGGGAGGCAATCAGCCCCAGCATTTT.

V usage is TRBV4-2 and J usage is TRBJ2-2; D remains unclear. V gave up 0 bases and J gave up 8 bases, with 10 bases separating them. CDR1 and CDR2 from the germline V gene are LGHNA and YNFKEQ. There are 14 residues in the CDR3. The CDR3 bases are TGTGCCAGCAGCCAAGAGGCGGCTATGGGGGAGCTGTTTTTT. This codes for CASSQEAAMGELFF.

This chain joins TRBV11-1 and TRBJ2-5, with no clear D. The germline V gene encodes CDR1 SGHAT and CDR2 FQDESV (reference sequence). The CDR3 spans 14 residues. V was shortened by 4 bases and J by 5 bases, with 14 bases between the two germline ends. DNA for the CDR3: TGTGCCAGCAGCTCTCAAAATGGAGCGGAGACCCAGTACTTC. Its protein product is CASSSQNGAETQYF. Together with reference TRBV11-1 and TRBJ2-5, the CDR3 gives the full variable domain: EAEVAQSPRYKITEKSQAVAFWCDPISGHATLYWYRQILGQGPELLVQFQDESVVDDSQLPKDRFSAERLKGVDSTLKIQPAELGDSAMYLCASSSQNGAETQYFGPGTRLLVL.

CDR3 sequence reads: CASTMGRWYSNQPQHF. The CDR3 DNA sequence: TGTGCCAGTACCATGGGCCGCTGGTATAGCAATCAGCCCCAGCATTTT. This chain links TRBV19 with TRBJ1-5; D gene ambiguous. This CDR3 has 16 residues. The V gene lost 7 bases and the J gene lost 0 bases, with 16 bases spanning the gap. Germline loops: CDR1 LNHDA, CDR2 SQIVND (reference sequence).

This clone was counted once. The chain couples TRBV5-1 to TRBJ2-1; D uncertain. Germline V gene lookup returns CDR1 SGHRS and CDR2 YFSETQ. V was cut by 2 bases and J by 9 bases, with 15 bases left in between. The CDR3 is made up of 14 amino acids. DNA of the CDR3: TGCGCCAGCAGCTTTCCGGGTCCAACCGGTGAGCAGTTCTTC. Amino acids: CASSFPGPTGEQFF.

The V and J genes are TRBV25-1 and TRBJ1-5; D is undetermined. CDR1 is MGHDK, CDR2 SYGVNS, per germline. The CDR3 covers 14 residues. V was shortened by 5 bases and J by 0 bases, with 8 bases between the two germline ends. The CDR3 region is CASSLGNSNQPQHF. The CDR3 nucleotides are TGTGCCAGCAGTCTAGGAAATAGCAATCAGCCCCAGCATTTT.

In this sample, this clone turned up once. V usage is TRBV18 and J usage is TRBJ2-3; 7 bases align to TRBD2. The CDR3 extends over 14 amino acids. The V gene's germline CDR1 is KGHSH and CDR2 LQKENI. With 1 base clipped from V and 6 bases from J, the junction kept 4 bases outside the gene matches. In DNA form, the CDR3 reads TGTGCCAGCTCACCACTTGCGGGAGAGGATACGCAGTATTTT. Residues: CASSPLAGEDTQYF.

This chain's CDR3 is CASWSSAGPLQETQYF. CDR3 nucleotides: TGCGCCAGCTGGAGCTCGGCGGGGCCCCTCCAAGAGACCCAGTACTTC. The chain links TRBV5-1 to TRBJ2-5; TRBD2 might be the D (6 bases). There are 16 residues in the CDR3. CDR1 and CDR2 (germline): SGHRS, YFSETQ. The V and J ends lost 7 bases and 1 base respectively, with 20 bases between them.

The V and J genes are TRBV7-3 and TRBJ2-3, with a possible D match to TRBD1 (6 bases). The CDR3 is 13 amino acids. CDR1 and CDR2 (germline): SGHTA, FQGTGA. The V and J ends lost 4 bases and 6 bases respectively, with 11 bases between them. CDR3 in amino acids: CASSSYRGDTQYF. For the CDR3, the DNA is TGTGCCAGCAGCTCCTATAGGGGGGATACGCAGTATTTT.